This TCR beta chain was sequenced for a study of control samples from healthy donors and cancer patients. CDR1 is SGHTA, CDR2 FQGNSA, per germline. The J segment lost 7 bases and the V segment lost 2 bases, leaving 9 bases of the junction unmatched. This CDR3 contains 16 residues. The assay was immunoSEQ multiplex PCR, and TCRdb's table has in-frame clones only and misses some. This sample has about 150,000 clones, with approximately 86% found just once. This chain joins TRBV7-2 and TRBJ2-7; 12 bases align to TRBD1. Sequencing used blood. This receptor was taken from a young man in good health. The chain's CDR3 is CASSLYPGTGGGEQYF. The CDR3 bases are TGTGCCAGCAGCTTATACCCAGGGACAGGGGGCGGAGAGCAGTACTTC.